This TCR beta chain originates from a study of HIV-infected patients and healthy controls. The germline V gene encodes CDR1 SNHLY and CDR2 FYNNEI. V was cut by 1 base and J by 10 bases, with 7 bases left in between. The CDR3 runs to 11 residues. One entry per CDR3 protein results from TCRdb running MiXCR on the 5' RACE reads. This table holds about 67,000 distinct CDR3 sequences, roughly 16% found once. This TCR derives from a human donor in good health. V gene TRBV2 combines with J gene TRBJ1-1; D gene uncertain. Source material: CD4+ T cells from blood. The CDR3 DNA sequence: TGTGCCAGCAGTGAAGAAAGGGCAGCTTTCTTT. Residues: CASSEERAAFF.